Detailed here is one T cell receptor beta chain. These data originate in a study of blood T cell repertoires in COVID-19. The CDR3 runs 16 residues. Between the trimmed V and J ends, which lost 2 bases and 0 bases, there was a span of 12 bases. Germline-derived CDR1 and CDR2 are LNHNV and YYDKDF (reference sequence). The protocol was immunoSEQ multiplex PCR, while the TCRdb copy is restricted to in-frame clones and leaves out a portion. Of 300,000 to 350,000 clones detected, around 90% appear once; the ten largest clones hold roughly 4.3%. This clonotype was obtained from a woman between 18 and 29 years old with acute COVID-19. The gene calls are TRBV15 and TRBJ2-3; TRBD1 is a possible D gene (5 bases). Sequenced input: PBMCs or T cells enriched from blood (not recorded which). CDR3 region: CATSRSQGRSTDTQYF. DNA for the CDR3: TGTGCCACCAGCAGATCTCAGGGTAGGAGCACAGATACGCAGTATTTT.